What follows are 2 T cell receptor beta chains derived from one specimen sequenced in a study of T cells in localized non-small cell lung cancer. Generated by immunoSEQ multiplex PCR, the TCRdb table keeps only in-frame clones and is missing some. The table has roughly 86,000 clones, approximately 85% seen once. Sequences were derived from peripheral blood, sampled before any cancer treatment. These receptors were obtained from a man aged 35 to 69 with stage I lung adenocarcinoma.

The chain carries TRBV7-9 and TRBJ1-1; D is unresolved. V dropped 5 bases and J dropped 7 bases, with 14 bases sitting between them. The CDR3 extends over 13 amino acids. Looked up from germline, CDR1 is SEHNR and CDR2 is FQNEAQ (reference sequence). The CDR3 spells CASSPGNQREAFF. CDR3 nucleotides: TGTGCCAGCAGCCCCGGGAACCAACGTGAAGCTTTCTTT.

Worth noting for this clone: The limits of the CDR3 on the DNA are not certain, so only TCRdb's listed CDR3 is given. This chain joins TRBV28 and TRBJ1-1; the table names TRBD1, a call not compared with the DNA. Looked up from germline, CDR1 is MDHEN and CDR2 is SYDVKM. From its first to its last residue, the CDR3 has 15 amino acids. The CDR3 loop is CASSTSDRMGTEAFF.